This paragraph covers one TCR beta chain sequence. The sample originates from a study of OX40 agonist ivuxolimab in advanced cancers. The data were produced by immunoSEQ multiplex PCR, yet TCRdb's version contains in-frame clones alone and is incomplete. The data hold around 94,000 clones, with about 92% observed a single time. The sample was CD4+ or CD8+ T cells sorted from blood, taken in a trial of the OX40 agonist ivuxolimab. The sequence came from an adult with an advanced solid tumor such as melanoma, head and neck, liver or kidney cancer.

In nucleotides, the CDR3 is TGTGCCAGCAGCTTAGAAGAAACAGGAGTTCCTGAAAACGAGCAGTACTTC. It yields the protein CASSLEETGVPENEQYF. The chain has TRBV7-6 and TRBJ2-7; D perhaps matches TRBD1 (5 bases). Germline V CDR1 and CDR2: SGHVS, FNYEAQ. Between the trimmed V and J ends, which lost 1 base and 5 bases, there was a span of 21 bases. This CDR3 is 17 amino acids long.